This record covers a single T cell receptor (beta chain). The data are from a study of blood T cell repertoires in COVID-19. On the study more broadly: COVID-19 samples, acute and convalescent, were from the United States, Italy and Spain.

This CDR3 has 14 amino acids. CDR1 is KGHSH and CDR2 is LQKENI in the germline V gene. Trimming shortened V by 3 bases and J by 0 bases, and 6 bases separated the two germline ends. Original processing methods: By means of reference gene primer amplification, nucleated cell counts were estimated. Only in-frame clones appear in the TCRdb table, and some are missing; sequencing was by immunoSEQ multiplex PCR. Clone size and V and J calls were adopted from that table, with D and trimming inferred from the DNA. The data hold around 51,000 clones, with just over 90% observed a single time. V is TRBV18 and J is TRBJ1-3; D is undetermined. The specimen was peripheral blood. This clonotype originated in a man between 65 and 79 years old with acute or convalescent COVID-19. CDR3 DNA sequence: TGTGCCAGCTCACCCCCAGGCTCTGGAAACACCATATATTTT. Protein product: CASSPPGSGNTIYF. The whole variable domain, filled in from reference TRBV18 and TRBJ1-3, reads NAGVMQNPRHLVRRRGQEARLRCSPMKGHSHVYWYRQLPEEGLKFMVYLQKENIIDESGMPKERFSAEFPKEGPSILRIQQVVRGDSAAYFCASSPPGSGNTIYFGEGSWLTVV.